The 27 T cell receptor beta chains in this list originate from one sample, sequenced in a study of identical twins. TCRdb re-analysed the 5' RACE reads in MiXCR, keeping a single row per CDR3 protein. Of 400,000 to 550,000 distinct CDR3 sequences listed, about 20% are singletons. The data also belong to a second study, concerning T cells expressing NK-cell markers.

The sample taken for sequencing was CD4+ T cells sorted from blood. The receptors were gathered from a young woman in good health.

The chain combines TRBV14 with TRBJ2-3; D not resolved. V was pared by 6 bases and J by 0 bases, with 10 bases between. The germline CDR1 and CDR2 sequences are SGHDN and FVKESK. This CDR3 comprises 14 residues. The CDR3 DNA follows: TGTGCCAGCAGTCTAACAGACAGCACAGATACGCAGTATTTT. Translation: CASSLTDSTDTQYF.

The chain joins TRBV20-1 to TRBJ2-5; a weak D match, TRBD2 (6 bases). Germline CDR1 is DFQATT and CDR2 is SNEGSKA (reference sequence). The CDR3 has 13 amino acids. Trimming left V 3 bases short and J 5 bases short, with 13 bases between. The CDR3 spells CSASFHRGETQYF. The CDR3 DNA sequence: TGCAGTGCTAGTTTCCACCGGGGGGAGACCCAGTACTTC.

This clonotype was detected only a few times. The gene calls are TRBV20-1 and TRBJ2-4; D is uncertain. CDR1 is DFQATT and CDR2 is SNEGSKA in the germline V gene (reference sequence). V was pared by 3 bases and J by 0 bases, with 12 bases between. The CDR3 runs 15 residues. CDR3: CSASLAPSAKNIQYF. CDR3 nucleotide sequence: TGCAGTGCTAGTTTGGCTCCCTCAGCCAAAAACATTCAGTACTTC.

This chain joins TRBV2 and TRBJ1-1, with D possibly matching TRBD1 (5 bases). Germline values: CDR1 SNHLY, CDR2 FYNNEI. The CDR3 sequence is 13 residues long. Trimming pared 7 bases from V and 4 bases from J, leaving 13 bases between. CDR3 DNA: TGTGCCAGCACCAAAACAGGCTTCACTGAAGCTTTCTTT. It encodes CASTKTGFTEAFF.

The V gene is TRBV2, the J gene TRBJ2-2, with D possibly matching TRBD2 (5 bases). CDR3 length: 14 residues. Looked up from germline, CDR1 is SNHLY and CDR2 is FYNNEI. Trimming took 5 bases from V and 7 from J, leaving 14 bases between them. CDR3 nucleotide sequence: TGTGCCAGCAGTTCGTACCCTCGGGGCGGGGAGCTGTTTTTT. As protein: CASSSYPRGGELFF.

This clonotype was picked up a small number of times. The chain joins TRBV27 to TRBJ2-7; D gene uncertain. The CDR3 is 15 amino acids. CDR1 MNHEY and CDR2 SMNVEV come from the germline V gene (reference sequence). The ends were cut back, 6 bases at V and 3 bases at J, with 18 bases in the middle. The CDR3 protein is CASSKTFGVLYEQYF. CDR3 bases: TGTGCCAGCAGCAAAACCTTTGGAGTCCTCTACGAGCAGTACTTC.

The chain employs TRBV7-2 and TRBJ2-1; maybe TRBD2 (6 bases). Germline CDR1 reads SGHTA; CDR2 reads FQGNSA. Trimming left V 5 bases short and J 10 bases short, with 21 bases between. This CDR3 is built from 15 residues. The CDR3: CASSNVGGALDEQFF. CDR3 nucleotide sequence: TGTGCCAGCAGCAATGTAGGCGGGGCCCTCGACGAGCAGTTCTTC.

V and J are TRBV20-1 and TRBJ2-7; D perhaps matches TRBD2 (5 bases). Trimming cost V 4 bases and J 2 bases, with 15 bases left between them. The CDR3 runs 14 residues. CDR1 is DFQATT and CDR2 is SNEGSKA in the germline V gene (reference sequence). The DNA of the CDR3 is TGCAGTGCTACCATGGAGCGGCCGCCCTACGAGCAGTACTTC. Translating it yields CSATMERPPYEQYF.

The rearrangement links TRBV20-1 to TRBJ2-1, with 10 bases aligning to TRBD2. The V gene end was trimmed by 6 bases and the J gene end by 6 bases; junction bases not matched to a gene: 2. The CDR3 runs 12 residues. Germline CDR1 is DFQATT and CDR2 is SNEGSKA (reference sequence). CDR3 loop: CSALAGANEQFF. The CDR3 DNA follows: TGCAGTGCCCTAGCGGGGGCCAATGAGCAGTTCTTC.

The sample holds a few counts of this clonotype. V usage is TRBV7-8 and J usage is TRBJ2-3; a weak D match, TRBD2 (6 bases). Germline loops: CDR1 SGHVS, CDR2 FQNEAQ. Trimming took off 5 bases at V and 2 bases at J, with 20 bases between the two ends. CDR3 length: 17 residues. The CDR3 DNA is TGTGCCAGCAGCCTCCTAAGGGACTCACGAATCACAGATACGCAGTATTTT. It yields the protein CASSLLRDSRITDTQYF.

This clonotype was counted only a few times. The V gene is TRBV20-1, the J gene TRBJ1-2; 7 bases map to TRBD1. Trimming at V came to 6 bases and at J to 4 bases, leaving 8 bases not matched to a gene. CDR3 length: 13 residues. Germline V gives CDR1 DFQATT, CDR2 SNEGSKA (reference sequence). This CDR3 is CSAPTGTAYGYTF. The CDR3 nucleotides are TGCAGTGCGCCCACCGGGACAGCCTATGGCTACACCTTC.

In the case of this clonotype: This may arise from a read error, as a much more abundant clone is one base away. The chain joins TRBV10-3 to TRBJ2-3, with 7 bases fitting TRBD2. This CDR3 spans 13 amino acids. Germline values: CDR1 ENHRY, CDR2 SYGVKD. Written as DNA, the CDR3 is TGTGCCCATGGGGGGGGAGGCACAGATACGCGGTATTTT. Residues: CAHGGGGTDTRYF.

The rearrangement uses TRBV15 and TRBJ2-5; the D gene is possibly TRBD1 (6 bases). Trimming removed 2 bases at V and 5 bases at J, with 12 bases between. Per germline, CDR1 LNHNV and CDR2 YYDKDF (reference sequence). The CDR3 covers 14 residues. The CDR3 sequence is CATSRKQGDETQYF. The CDR3 coding sequence is TGTGCCACCAGCAGAAAACAGGGCGACGAGACCCAGTACTTC.

This clonotype was counted only a few times. The V and J genes are TRBV20-1 and TRBJ2-2; TRBD1 aligns across 7 bases. Per the germline V gene, CDR1 is DFQATT and CDR2 is SNEGSKA (reference sequence). V dropped 5 bases and J dropped 3; count of bases not matched to a gene: 6. This CDR3 has 14 amino acids. The CDR3 DNA is TGCAGTGCTGTGTCAGGGGGTCACACCGGGGAGCTGTTTTTT. It specifies CSAVSGGHTGELFF.

This clonotype has just a few counts. J is TRBJ2-1 and V is TRBV12-3 or TRBV12-4, with 7 bases that match TRBD2. The CDR3 has 14 residues. Trimming took 4 bases from V and 3 from J; bases not matched to a gene: 3. The CDR3 DNA follows: TGTGCCAGCAGTTCGGCGGGGGTCTACAATGAGCAGTTCTTC. It translates to CASSSAGVYNEQFF.

The table lists this clonotype with a few counts. The V call is TRBV5-6, the J call TRBJ2-5, with D hard to call. The CDR3 loop spans 14 amino acids. Trimming took off 1 base at V and 5 bases at J, with 12 bases between the two ends. CDR1 is SGHDT, CDR2 YYEEEE, per germline. CDR3 sequence reads: CASSLPTARETQYF. The CDR3 DNA follows: TGTGCCAGCAGCTTGCCGACGGCGAGGGAGACCCAGTACTTC.

This clonotype was recorded many times. The gene calls are TRBV20-1 and TRBJ1-5; 7 positions match TRBD1. This CDR3 has 14 residues. J was trimmed by 4 bases and V by 5 bases; bases with no gene match: 8. The germline V gene encodes CDR1 DFQATT and CDR2 SNEGSKA (reference sequence). The chain's CDR3 is CSAGRGQSNQPQHF. CDR3 DNA: TGCAGTGCTGGGAGGGGACAGTCAAATCAGCCCCAGCATTTT.

In this sample, this clonotype turned up a few times. The chain has TRBV7-6 and TRBJ2-3, with 7 nucleotides matching TRBD1. V was pared by 4 bases and J by 8 bases, with 3 bases of the junction left unmatched. This CDR3 has 12 amino acids. Germline values: CDR1 SGHVS, CDR2 FNYEAQ. This chain's CDR3 is CASSSNRGTQYF. In DNA, the CDR3 is TGTGCCAGCAGCTCAAACAGGGGTACGCAGTATTTT.

This clonotype was seen a handful of times. CDR3 nucleotides: TGCAGCGTTGCAAGGGACAGGGTTCTCGAGCAGTACTTC. Encoded protein: CSVARDRVLEQYF. This rearrangement joins TRBV29-1 to TRBJ2-7, with 9 positions matching TRBD1. J gave up 6 bases and V 4 bases, and 7 bases lay outside the gene matches. The CDR3 is made up of 13 amino acids. The germline CDR1 and CDR2 sequences are SQVTM and ANQGSEA.

J is TRBJ1-2 and V is TRBV20-1; D is possibly TRBD1 (5 bases). CDR1 and CDR2 from the germline V gene are DFQATT and SNEGSKA (reference sequence). The CDR3 consists of 14 residues. The ends were cut back, 3 bases at V and 6 bases at J, with 17 bases in the middle. The CDR3 DNA follows: TGCAGTGCTAGCAAGAGGGCAGGGAACGATGGCTACACCTTC. Translated, it gives CSASKRAGNDGYTF.

This chain connects TRBV5-6 to TRBJ2-5; TRBD2 matches 10 bases. This CDR3 is 16 amino acids long. Germline V lookup: CDR1 SGHDT, CDR2 YYEEEE. The V segment lost 4 bases and the J segment 1 base; nucleotides outside the gene matches: 7. CDR3 nucleotide sequence: TGTGCCAGCAGCCCTACCACTAGCGGGATCCAAGAGACCCAGTACTTC. This codes for CASSPTTSGIQETQYF.

The CDR3 sequence: CASSESLGQPQHF. CDR3 nucleotides: TGCGCCAGCAGTGAAAGCCTGGGTCAGCCCCAGCATTTT. This chain links TRBV10-1 with TRBJ1-5; D is undetermined. The CDR3 loop spans 13 amino acids. Germline V gene lookup returns CDR1 WNHNN and CDR2 SYGVQD (reference sequence). Trimming stripped 3 bases from V and 6 bases from J, with 9 bases between.

This rearrangement joins TRBV2 to TRBJ2-1, with TRBD2 identical over 7 bases. Germline assignment: CDR1 SNHLY and CDR2 FYNNEI. The CDR3 runs to 15 residues. The V and J ends lost 6 bases and 3 bases, in that order; junction bases with no gene match: 8. In DNA, the CDR3 is TGTGCCAGCAGCCAGATCTGGACTAGCTACAATGAGCAGTTCTTC. This gives the protein CASSQIWTSYNEQFF.

The CDR3 DNA follows: TGCAGTGCAAGGACGGGGGAGAATGAAAAACTGTTTTTT. This codes for CSARTGENEKLFF. V and J are TRBV20-1 and TRBJ1-4; D is possibly TRBD1 (5 bases). V lost 6 bases and J 5 bases, leaving 13 bases between the germline ends. The CDR3 loop spans 13 amino acids. The germline V gene encodes CDR1 DFQATT and CDR2 SNEGSKA (reference sequence).

V is TRBV6-1 and J is TRBJ1-1; D uncertain. This CDR3 spans 16 amino acids. The germline CDR1 and CDR2 sequences are MNHNS and SASEGT. V was cut by 4 bases and J by 0 bases, with 15 bases left in between. The CDR3 region is CASSGGFGSLNTEAFF. CDR3 DNA sequence: TGTGCCAGCAGTGGGGGTTTTGGTTCCTTGAACACTGAAGCTTTCTTT.

V is TRBV7-6 and J is TRBJ2-5; maybe TRBD2 (6 bases). Trimming left V 5 bases short and J 2 bases short, with 12 bases between. The germline V gene has CDR1 SGHVS and CDR2 FNYEAQ. The CDR3 has 14 amino acids. CDR3 DNA sequence: TGTGCCAGCAGCCTAGGGACTGAACAAGAGACCCAGTACTTC. As protein: CASSLGTEQETQYF.

This clonotype was counted a few times. This sequence joins TRBV6-1 and TRBJ2-7; TRBD2 matches 9 bases. V shed 5 bases, J shed 5 bases, and the junction held 13 bases outside the gene matches. From germline, CDR1 is MNHNS and CDR2 SASEGT. The CDR3 runs 16 residues. CDR3 sequence reads: CASSPYGSGRLNEQYF. CDR3 bases: TGTGCCAGCAGTCCTTACGGTAGCGGGAGACTCAACGAGCAGTACTTC.